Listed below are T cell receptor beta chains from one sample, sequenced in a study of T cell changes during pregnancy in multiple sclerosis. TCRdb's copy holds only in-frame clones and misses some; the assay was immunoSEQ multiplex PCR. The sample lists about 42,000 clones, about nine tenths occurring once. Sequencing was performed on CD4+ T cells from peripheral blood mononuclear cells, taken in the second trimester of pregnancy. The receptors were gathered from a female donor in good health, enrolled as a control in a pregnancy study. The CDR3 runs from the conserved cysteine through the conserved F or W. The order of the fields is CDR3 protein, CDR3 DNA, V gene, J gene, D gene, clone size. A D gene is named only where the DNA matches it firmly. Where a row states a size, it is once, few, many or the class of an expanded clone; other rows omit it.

CDR3: CASSTEGTGELFF; DNA: TGTGCCAGCAGTACAGAGGGCACCGGGGAGCTGTTTTTT; V: TRBV7-8; J: TRBJ2-2; D: .; size: .
CDR3: CASSLLGLAGSYNEQFF; DNA: TGTGCCAGCAGCTTACTTGGACTAGCGGGGTCCTACAATGAGCAGTTCTTC; V: TRBV7-2; J: TRBJ2-1; D: TRBD2; size: .
CDR3: CASSIARSSYEQYF; DNA: TGTGCCAGTAGTATAGCGCGAAGCTCCTACGAGCAGTACTTC; V: TRBV19; J: TRBJ2-7; D: .; size: .
CDR3: CASSSLGVAGVTQYF; DNA: TGTGCCAGCAGTTCCCTCGGGGTAGCGGGGGTGACCCAGTACTTC; V: TRBV6-5; J: TRBJ2-5; D: TRBD2; size: few
CDR3: CASNPDLGGYGYTF; DNA: TGTGCCAGCAATCCGGACCTGGGGGGCTATGGCTACACCTTC; V: TRBV28; J: TRBJ1-2; D: .; size: .
CDR3: CAINAGSTDTQYF; DNA: TGTGCCATCAATGCGGGAAGCACAGATACGCAGTATTTT; V: TRBV10-3; J: TRBJ2-3; D: .; size: .
CDR3: CASSPSSGGVRQPQHF; DNA: TGTGCCAGCAGCCCAAGCTCCGGGGGGGTGCGGCAGCCCCAGCATTTT; V: TRBV28; J: TRBJ1-5; D: .; size: .
CDR3: CASSPRQGANTEAFF; DNA: TGTGCCAGCAGCCCGAGACAGGGGGCGAACACTGAAGCTTTCTTT; V: TRBV27; J: TRBJ1-1; D: TRBD1; size: .
CDR3: CASSETGVGFGSNEKLFF; DNA: TGTGCCAGCAGCGAAACAGGGGTCGGGTTCGGGTCTAATGAAAAACTGTTTTTT; V: TRBV7-9; J: TRBJ1-4; D: TRBD1; size: .
CDR3: CASRLQNSPLHF; DNA: TGTGCTAGCCGATTACAGAATTCACCCCTCCACTTT; V: TRBV7-7; J: TRBJ1-6; D: .; size: .